The clone carrying this TCR beta chain appeared a few times. Its antigen is currently unknown. This entry is derived from a study of molecular identifiers for immune sequencing clone quantification. Study information: Replicate experiments divided RNA from about 19,000 or 110,000 naive CD8 cells into five parts and sequenced four.

The germline gives CDR1 LGHNA, CDR2 YSLEER. CDR3 size: 15 residues. V shed 0 bases, J shed 5 bases, and the junction held 5 bases outside the gene matches. Library preparation followed earlier protocols using designated TCR primers. From the PCR reads, TCRdb called clonotypes with MiXCR, one entry per CDR3 protein. This table holds around 320,000 distinct CDR3 sequences, about a quarter found once. Study results and limitations: Clones of above 20 RNA copies carried over 98% of effector molecules; in naive cells they carried under 1%.

Naive CD8 T cells were sorted, and the gate applied was CD8+CD4-CCR7+CD45RA+. This receptor was taken from a human donor in good health. Some libraries in this study had Jurkat cell RNA spiked in. V and J are TRBV4-3 and TRBJ1-1; 8 bases are a match to TRBD1. The material sequenced was naive CD8+ T cells from blood, with Jurkat cell RNA spiked in. Subset noted: FACS-sorted CD8+CD4-CCR7+CD45RA+ naive T cells. CDR3 sequence: CASSQDGQGSTEAFF. The CDR3 nucleotides read TGCGCCAGCAGCCAAGATGGACAGGGTTCGACTGAAGCTTTCTTT.